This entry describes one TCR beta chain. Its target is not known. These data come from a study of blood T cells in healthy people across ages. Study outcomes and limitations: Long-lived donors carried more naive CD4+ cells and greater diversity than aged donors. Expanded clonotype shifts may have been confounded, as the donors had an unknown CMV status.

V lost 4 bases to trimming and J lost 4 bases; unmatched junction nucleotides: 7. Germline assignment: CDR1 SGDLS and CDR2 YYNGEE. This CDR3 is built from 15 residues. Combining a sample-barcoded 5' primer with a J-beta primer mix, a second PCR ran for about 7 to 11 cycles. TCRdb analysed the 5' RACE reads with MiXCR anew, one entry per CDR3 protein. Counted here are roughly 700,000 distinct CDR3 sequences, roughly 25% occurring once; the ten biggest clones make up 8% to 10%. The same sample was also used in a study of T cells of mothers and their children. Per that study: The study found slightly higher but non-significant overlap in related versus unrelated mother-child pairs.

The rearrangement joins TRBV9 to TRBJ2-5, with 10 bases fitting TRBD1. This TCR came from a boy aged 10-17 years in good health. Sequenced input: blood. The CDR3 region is CASSTRQGAGETQYF. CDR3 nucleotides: TGTGCCAGCAGCACGAGACAGGGGGCGGGAGAGACCCAGTACTTC.